The next 16 T cell receptor beta chains were all read from a single sample in a study of CXCR3-negative and CXCR3-positive naive CD8 T cells. Through 5' RACE with UMI labels, the TRB cDNA libraries were prepared. TCRdb reanalyzed the 5' RACE reads, giving one entry per CDR3 protein sequence and no DNA. The sample totals 90,000 to 95,000 distinct CDR3 sequences. What was sequenced was naive CXCR3- CD8+ T cells from blood. As to subset: CD45RO-CCR7+CD27+CD95- naive CD8+ T cells lacking CXCR3 (TNR3-). These receptors came from a human donor in good health. Some clones in this sample may be carry-over from other donors' samples.

This chain joins TRBV6-2 or TRBV6-3 and TRBJ2-1; lacking DNA, the TRBD2 call made by TCRdb goes unchecked. The germline V gene encodes CDR1 MNHEY and CDR2 SVGEGT. The CDR3 contains 16 residues. CDR3 amino acids: CASSSLGGALRDEQFF.

The chain's CDR3 is CASSESLDIFPEAFF. J is TRBJ1-1 and V is TRBV10-2. CDR1 is WSHSY and CDR2 is SAAADI in the germline V gene. This CDR3 region has 15 residues.

The chain has TRBV4-1 and TRBJ2-7; TCRdb designates TRBD1, a call that cannot be tested without DNA. CDR3 size: 16 residues. CDR1 MGHRA and CDR2 YSYEKL come from the germline V gene. CDR3 sequence: CASSQDWPGDQETQYF.

V and J are TRBV7-9 and TRBJ2-7; TCRdb designates TRBD1, a call that cannot be tested without DNA. CDR1 is SEHNR, CDR2 FQNEAQ, per germline (reference sequence). The CDR3 spans 14 residues. The CDR3: CASSSPGTAYEQYF.

The chain has TRBV7-9 and TRBJ2-3; TCRdb gives TRBD1 as the D gene, but with no DNA this cannot be confirmed. The V gene's germline CDR1 is SEHNR and CDR2 FQNEAQ (reference sequence). The CDR3 covers 15 residues. CDR3: CASSLVRGMEDTQYF.

The V and J genes are TRBV29-1 and TRBJ1-1. This CDR3 region has 14 residues. Germline V gene data show CDR1 as SQVTM and CDR2 as ANQGSEA. The chain's CDR3 is CSVEDLGLGTEAFF. Looking up the rest from reference TRBV29-1 and TRBJ1-1 gives the full variable domain: SAVISQKPSRDICQRGTSLTIQCQVDSQVTMMFWYRQQPGQSLTLIATANQGSEATYESGFVIDKFPISRPNLTFSTLTVSNMSPEDSSIYLCSVEDLGLGTEAFFGQGTRLTVV.

V is TRBV7-2 and J is TRBJ1-2. The CDR3 totals 15 residues. Per germline, CDR1 SGHTA and CDR2 FQGNSA. The CDR3 sequence is CASSLGGGRGGGYTF.

The chain joins TRBV15 to TRBJ1-1. The CDR3 runs 14 residues. From germline, CDR1 is LNHNV and CDR2 YYDKDF (reference sequence). CDR3: CATSRTRQNTEAFF.

This chain connects TRBV28 to TRBJ1-2; the TCRdb call, TRBD1, lacks DNA for checking. The germline gives CDR1 MDHEN, CDR2 SYDVKM. This CDR3 has 13 residues. CDR3 protein: CASSPGAAVGYTF.

The V call is TRBV29-1, the J call TRBJ2-7; no DNA is available, so the TRBD1 call from TCRdb remains unchecked. This CDR3 is 12 amino acids long. Germline CDR1 reads SQVTM; CDR2 reads ANQGSEA. CDR3 loop: CSVTGTGSEQYF.

This chain links TRBV7-9 with TRBJ2-2; TCRdb's D gene call, TRBD2, goes unchecked for lack of DNA. Germline lookup yields CDR1 SEHNR and CDR2 FQNEAQ (reference sequence). The CDR3 is 15 amino acids. CDR3 in amino acids: CASSLEEGWTGELFF.

The chain links TRBV29-1 to TRBJ2-1; the TCRdb call, TRBD2, lacks DNA for checking. Germline V gene sequence: CDR1 SQVTM, CDR2 ANQGSEA. The CDR3 loop spans 14 amino acids. CDR3 sequence reads: CSVALAGNNNEQFF.

The chain carries TRBV4-1 and TRBJ2-5; there is no DNA to check the TCRdb D call of TRBD2. The germline V gene encodes CDR1 MGHRA and CDR2 YSYEKL. This CDR3 is built from 17 residues. The CDR3 sequence: CASSHWGNSGGQETQYF.

The rearrangement links TRBV25-1 to TRBJ2-5; absent DNA, TCRdb's TRBD2 call cannot be checked. The CDR3 runs 12 residues. Germline CDR1 and CDR2: MGHDK and SYGVNS. CDR3 sequence reads: CASSGGGETQYF. The full variable domain, in which reference TRBV25-1 and TRBJ2-5 provide the parts outside the CDR3, is EADIYQTPRYLVIGTGKKITLECSQTMGHDKMYWYQQDPGMELHLIHYSYGVNSTEKGDLSSESTVSRIRTEHFPLTLESARPSHTSQYLCASSGGGETQYFGPGTRLLVL.

The chain has TRBV28 and TRBJ2-7; TCRdb's D gene call, TRBD2, goes unchecked for lack of DNA. Germline V gene sequence: CDR1 MDHEN, CDR2 SYDVKM. The CDR3 covers 15 residues. CDR3 amino acids: CASSPLAVSSYEQYF.

This chain links TRBV29-1 with TRBJ2-5. The CDR3 contains 12 residues. CDR1 is SQVTM and CDR2 is ANQGSEA in the germline V gene. The CDR3 spells CSVEGIVETQYF.